The present TCR beta chain was sequenced within a study of metastatic and nonmetastatic thyroid tumors. Looking at the study overall: The study looked at repertoires side by side in blood and in tumor or nodule tissue from malignant and benign thyroid patients.

This clone ranks as medium-sized. The CDR3 has 13 amino acids. V trimming: 3 bases; J trimming: 7 bases; junction bases outside the gene matches: 6. The germline V gene encodes CDR1 GTSNPN and CDR2 SVGIG (reference sequence). No treatment had been given to any patient before thyroid surgery. MiXCR was used by TCRdb to re-call the PCR reads. The sample contains approximately 26,000 clones, roughly 25% of which appear only once. The TCR was taken from a female donor with papillary thyroid cancer or a benign thyroid nodule (not recorded which). Some clones in this sample may be carry-over from other donors' samples. The gene calls are TRBV30 and TRBJ1-2; 9 bases are a match to TRBD1. What was sequenced was blood. The CDR3: CAWRGQGKGGYTF. CDR3 sequence (DNA): TGTGCCTGGAGGGGACAGGGAAAAGGTGGCTACACCTTC.